Sequencing of this T cell receptor (beta chain) was carried out in a study of cytomegalovirus exposure and HLA in healthy donors. Looking at the study overall: A previous analysis identified approximately 110 million unique TCR beta sequences derived from some 170 million T cells.

The PCR had 60 Vbeta and 13 Jbeta primers. Sequencing used immunoSEQ multiplex PCR; TCRdb keeps in-frame clones, though not all of them. The data contain 200,000 to 250,000 clones, roughly 80% of them singletons. General study points: It was only CMV serostatus that was available as immune exposure information. Several top significant clusters appeared, in a later analysis, to be linked to common viral pathogens.

From germline, CDR1 is SGHRS and CDR2 YFSETQ. The CDR3 totals 13 residues. This clone came up a few times. No antigen is known for it. The sample consisted of PBMCs. The rearrangement joins TRBV5-1 to TRBJ2-5, with D unresolved. The J call may be wrong; the DNA end is better matched by TRBJ2-7. This sequence was found in a woman in her 40s in good health and CMV-seronegative. This CDR3 is CASSLTVSYEQYF. CDR3 sequence (DNA): TGCGCCAGCAGCTTGACCGTTTCCTACGAGCAGTACTTC.